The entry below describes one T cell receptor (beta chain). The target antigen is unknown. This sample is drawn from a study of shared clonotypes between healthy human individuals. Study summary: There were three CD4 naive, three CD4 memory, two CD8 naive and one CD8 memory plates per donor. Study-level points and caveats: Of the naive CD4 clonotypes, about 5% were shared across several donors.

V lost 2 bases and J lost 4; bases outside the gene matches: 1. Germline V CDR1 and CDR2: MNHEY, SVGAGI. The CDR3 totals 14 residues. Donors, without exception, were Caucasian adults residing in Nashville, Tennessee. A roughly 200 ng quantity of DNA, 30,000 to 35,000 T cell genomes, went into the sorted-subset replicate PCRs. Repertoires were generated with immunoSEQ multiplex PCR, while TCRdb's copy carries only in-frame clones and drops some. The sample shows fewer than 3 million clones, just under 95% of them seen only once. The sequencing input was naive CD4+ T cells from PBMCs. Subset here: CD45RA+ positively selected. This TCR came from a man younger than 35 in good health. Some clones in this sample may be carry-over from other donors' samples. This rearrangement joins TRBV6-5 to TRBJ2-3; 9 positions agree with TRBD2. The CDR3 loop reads CASSYQREADTQYF. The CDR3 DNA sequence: TGTGCCAGCAGTTACCAGCGGGAGGCAGATACGCAGTATTTT.